A selection of T cell receptor beta chains follows, all from one sample in a study of blood T cell repertoires in COVID-19. The method was immunoSEQ multiplex PCR; TCRdb's version includes in-frame clones alone and lacks a portion of them. The sample carries more than 250,000 clones, just under 90% recorded once. The source material was peripheral blood. The receptors here all came from a woman aged 45-65 years with COVID-19, enrolled during active disease. Each CDR3 is given with its conserved first and last residue. A D gene is named only where the DNA matches it firmly. Rows give clone size only sometimes, using once, few, many, or a class for an expanded clone.

d_call: TRBD1
v_call: TRBV11-3
cdr3_length: 16
j_call: TRBJ2-2
clone_size: NA
cdr3_nt: TGTGCCAGCAGCCTGTCCGGGACAGTGAACACCGGGGAGCTGTTTTTT
cdr3_aa: CASSLSGTVNTGELFF

d_call: TRBD1
v_call: TRBV28
cdr3_length: 15
j_call: TRBJ1-2
clone_size: NA
cdr3_nt: TGTGCCAGCACCCCCCGGGCAGGGGGCCTCTATGGCTACACCTTC
cdr3_aa: CASTPRAGGLYGYTF

d_call: TRBD1
v_call: TRBV9
cdr3_length: 18
j_call: TRBJ2-3
clone_size: NA
cdr3_nt: TGTGCCAGCAGCCCTTTCACCCAGGGGGCCCCAAGTACAGATACGCAGTATTTT
cdr3_aa: CASSPFTQGAPSTDTQYF

d_call: TRBD2
v_call: TRBV5-1
cdr3_length: 17
j_call: TRBJ2-3
clone_size: NA
cdr3_nt: TGCGCCAGCAGCCTTGGGGAGGGACTAGCGGCCCGAGAGACGCAGTATTTT
cdr3_aa: CASSLGEGLAARETQYF

d_call: NA
v_call: TRBV2
cdr3_length: 14
j_call: TRBJ1-1
clone_size: NA
cdr3_nt: TGTGCCACCAATCAAAGACAGTCTGACACTGAAGCTTTCTTT
cdr3_aa: CATNQRQSDTEAFF

d_call: NA
v_call: TRBV5-4
cdr3_length: 15
j_call: TRBJ1-2
clone_size: NA
cdr3_nt: TGTGCCAGCAGCTCTACCCCCCGACTGTACTATGGCTACACCTTC
cdr3_aa: CASSSTPRLYYGYTF

d_call: NA
v_call: TRBV5-1
cdr3_length: 19
j_call: TRBJ2-6
clone_size: NA
cdr3_nt: TGCGCCAGCAGCCCGACCGGCGGCAGGGGACAATCTGGGGCCAACGTCCTGACTTTC
cdr3_aa: CASSPTGGRGQSGANVLTF

d_call: NA
v_call: TRBV27
cdr3_length: 16
j_call: TRBJ2-3
clone_size: NA
cdr3_nt: TGTGCCAGCAGTTTTCGTGGGGGCGCGTTGACAGATACGCAGTATTTT
cdr3_aa: CASSFRGGALTDTQYF

d_call: TRBD2
v_call: TRBV13
cdr3_length: 14
j_call: TRBJ2-1
clone_size: NA
cdr3_nt: TGTGCCAGCAGCGGCGGGAGGGCCTACAATGAGCAGTTCTTC
cdr3_aa: CASSGGRAYNEQFF

d_call: NA
v_call: TRBV24-1
cdr3_length: 16
j_call: TRBJ2-1
clone_size: once
cdr3_nt: TGTGCCACCAGTGATTTTCAGGGGGGCTCCTACAATGAGCAGTTCTTC
cdr3_aa: CATSDFQGGSYNEQFF

d_call: TRBD1
v_call: TRBV3-1/TRBV3-2
cdr3_length: 14
j_call: TRBJ1-5
clone_size: NA
cdr3_nt: TGTGCCAGCAGCCATGGGGACAGTAATCAGCCCCAGCATTTT
cdr3_aa: CASSHGDSNQPQHF

d_call: TRBD1
v_call: TRBV30
cdr3_length: 16
j_call: TRBJ1-2
clone_size: few
cdr3_nt: TGTGCCTGGAGGGCCGGGACAGGGGGCGGCTCGAGTGGCTACACCTTC
cdr3_aa: CAWRAGTGGGSSGYTF

d_call: TRBD1
v_call: TRBV11-2
cdr3_length: 14
j_call: TRBJ2-7
clone_size: NA
cdr3_nt: TGTGCCAGCAGCTTAGGGACAGGAGCCTACGAGCAGTACTTC
cdr3_aa: CASSLGTGAYEQYF

d_call: TRBD2
v_call: TRBV5-8
cdr3_length: 14
j_call: TRBJ2-1
clone_size: few
cdr3_nt: TGTGCCAGCAGCCCCGGGACTAGCGGGAAGAGTCGGTTCTTC
cdr3_aa: CASSPGTSGKSRFF

d_call: TRBD2
v_call: TRBV6-4
cdr3_length: 16
j_call: TRBJ2-5
clone_size: NA
cdr3_nt: TGTGCCAGCAGTGTTGACGGGAGGGGGGCCGGAGAGACCCAGTACTTC
cdr3_aa: CASSVDGRGAGETQYF

d_call: NA
v_call: TRBV19
cdr3_length: 14
j_call: TRBJ1-2
clone_size: NA
cdr3_nt: TGTGCCAGTAGCCTCCAGGGTACTAACTATGGCTACACCTTC
cdr3_aa: CASSLQGTNYGYTF

d_call: TRBD2
v_call: TRBV6-5
cdr3_length: 15
j_call: TRBJ2-7
clone_size: NA
cdr3_nt: TGTGCCAGCAGTTACCTGAAAGCGGGAGAAGGCGAGCAGTACTTC
cdr3_aa: CASSYLKAGEGEQYF

d_call: TRBD1
v_call: TRBV5-4
cdr3_length: 15
j_call: TRBJ2-2
clone_size: NA
cdr3_nt: TGTGCCAGCAGACAGGGGACGAGGGACACCGGGGAGCTGTTTTTT
cdr3_aa: CASRQGTRDTGELFF

d_call: TRBD1
v_call: TRBV4-1
cdr3_length: 15
j_call: TRBJ1-1
clone_size: NA
cdr3_nt: TGCGCCAGCAGCCAAGCCCACAGGGGGCGCGGTGAGGCTTTCTTT
cdr3_aa: CASSQAHRGRGEAFF

d_call: NA
v_call: TRBV18
cdr3_length: 14
j_call: TRBJ1-1
clone_size: few
cdr3_nt: TGTGCCAGCTCATCGACTAGAGGGAACACTGAAGCTTTCTTT
cdr3_aa: CASSSTRGNTEAFF

d_call: NA
v_call: TRBV3-1/TRBV3-2
cdr3_length: 13
j_call: TRBJ1-5
clone_size: NA
cdr3_nt: TGTGCCAGCAGCACCCACAGGGACGGGACCCAGCATTTT
cdr3_aa: CASSTHRDGTQHF

d_call: NA
v_call: TRBV19
cdr3_length: 15
j_call: TRBJ1-5
clone_size: NA
cdr3_nt: TGTGCCAGTAGTCCGGGTGGGGCAGCAAGTCAGCCCCAGCATTTT
cdr3_aa: CASSPGGAASQPQHF

d_call: NA
v_call: TRBV25-1
cdr3_length: 14
j_call: TRBJ2-3
clone_size: NA
cdr3_nt: TGTGCCAGCAGTCCCCGGGGATCCACAGATACGCAGTATTTT
cdr3_aa: CASSPRGSTDTQYF

d_call: TRBD2
v_call: TRBV5-4
cdr3_length: 16
j_call: TRBJ2-7
clone_size: NA
cdr3_nt: TGTGCCAGCAGGGGGCGGACTAGCGGGAATTCCTACGAGCAGTACTTC
cdr3_aa: CASRGRTSGNSYEQYF

d_call: NA
v_call: TRBV6-5
cdr3_length: 13
j_call: TRBJ2-4
clone_size: NA
cdr3_nt: TGTGCCAGCAGCCAACTAGCCAAAAACATTCAGTACTTC
cdr3_aa: CASSQLAKNIQYF

d_call: NA
v_call: TRBV18
cdr3_length: 14
j_call: TRBJ2-2
clone_size: NA
cdr3_nt: TGTGCCAGCTCACCAAGGTTACAGGCCGGGGAGCTGTTTTTT
cdr3_aa: CASSPRLQAGELFF

d_call: NA
v_call: TRBV20-1
cdr3_length: 11
j_call: TRBJ2-7
clone_size: few
cdr3_nt: TGCAGTGCGGAAAGGGGTTCCGAGCAGTACTTC
cdr3_aa: CSAERGSEQYF

d_call: TRBD1
v_call: TRBV29-1
cdr3_length: 15
j_call: TRBJ2-5
clone_size: NA
cdr3_nt: TGCAGCGCCCCGTTCCGGGACAGGGGGCTGGAGACCCAGTACTTC
cdr3_aa: CSAPFRDRGLETQYF

d_call: NA
v_call: TRBV19
cdr3_length: 15
j_call: TRBJ2-2
clone_size: NA
cdr3_nt: TGTGCCAGTAGTGAGGGACATCCTAGCACCGGGGAGCTGTTTTTT
cdr3_aa: CASSEGHPSTGELFF

d_call: TRBD1
v_call: TRBV2
cdr3_length: 15
j_call: TRBJ2-7
clone_size: NA
cdr3_nt: TGTGCCAGGACCAAAGGACAGGGGGCCCCCCAGGAGCAGTACTTC
cdr3_aa: CARTKGQGAPQEQYF

d_call: TRBD1
v_call: TRBV5-5
cdr3_length: 15
j_call: TRBJ1-2
clone_size: NA
cdr3_nt: TGTGCCAGCAGCTTCCAGGACAGGGTTTACTATGGCTACACCTTC
cdr3_aa: CASSFQDRVYYGYTF

d_call: TRBD1
v_call: TRBV18
cdr3_length: 16
j_call: TRBJ2-7
clone_size: NA
cdr3_nt: TGTGCCAGCTCTACAAACGTCCGGACAGGGTGGTACGAGCAGTACTTC
cdr3_aa: CASSTNVRTGWYEQYF

d_call: TRBD1
v_call: TRBV7-6
cdr3_length: 15
j_call: TRBJ1-4
clone_size: NA
cdr3_nt: TGTGCCAGCAGCGCAACAGGGGAGGTTAATGAAAAACTGTTTTTT
cdr3_aa: CASSATGEVNEKLFF

d_call: NA
v_call: TRBV5-6
cdr3_length: 14
j_call: TRBJ2-7
clone_size: once
cdr3_nt: TGTGCCAGCAGTCTGAGGTTATCCTCCTACGAGCAGTACTTC
cdr3_aa: CASSLRLSSYEQYF

d_call: NA
v_call: TRBV4-3
cdr3_length: 13
j_call: TRBJ2-1
clone_size: once
cdr3_nt: TGCGCCAGCAGCCACCGGGGAGTGGGTGAGCAGTTCTTC
cdr3_aa: CASSHRGVGEQFF

d_call: NA
v_call: TRBV19
cdr3_length: 11
j_call: TRBJ2-7
clone_size: NA
cdr3_nt: TGTGCCAGTGGAGACAGGAGCGAGCAGTACTTC
cdr3_aa: CASGDRSEQYF

d_call: NA
v_call: TRBV6-5
cdr3_length: 14
j_call: TRBJ1-3
clone_size: NA
cdr3_nt: TGTGCCAGCACTTCAGGGCACGCTGGAAACACCATATATTTT
cdr3_aa: CASTSGHAGNTIYF

d_call: TRBD2
v_call: TRBV7-2
cdr3_length: 14
j_call: TRBJ2-7
clone_size: NA
cdr3_nt: TGTGCCAGCAGCTTCGGAGCGGGAGACGACGAGCAGTACTTC
cdr3_aa: CASSFGAGDDEQYF

d_call: NA
v_call: TRBV7-9
cdr3_length: 15
j_call: TRBJ1-1
clone_size: NA
cdr3_nt: TGTGCCAGCAGCTTCGGTCAGGGTTTGAACACTGAAGCTTTCTTT
cdr3_aa: CASSFGQGLNTEAFF

d_call: NA
v_call: TRBV12-3/TRBV12-4
cdr3_length: 12
j_call: TRBJ1-1
clone_size: NA
cdr3_nt: TGTGCCAGCAGTAACACAGGGCGTGAAGCTTTCTTT
cdr3_aa: CASSNTGREAFF

d_call: NA
v_call: TRBV18
cdr3_length: 14
j_call: TRBJ2-5
clone_size: NA
cdr3_nt: TGTGCCAGCTCACCACAGACAGGACAAGAGACCCAGTACTTC
cdr3_aa: CASSPQTGQETQYF

d_call: TRBD2
v_call: TRBV19
cdr3_length: 14
j_call: TRBJ2-2
clone_size: NA
cdr3_nt: TGTGCCAGTAGTGCTAGCGGGAACACCGGGGAGCTGTTTTTT
cdr3_aa: CASSASGNTGELFF

d_call: TRBD1
v_call: TRBV19
cdr3_length: 13
j_call: TRBJ1-2
clone_size: NA
cdr3_nt: TGTGCCAGTACTAAGGGACAGGGCTCAGGCTACACCTTC
cdr3_aa: CASTKGQGSGYTF

d_call: NA
v_call: TRBV27
cdr3_length: 15
j_call: TRBJ2-3
clone_size: NA
cdr3_nt: TGTGCCAGCACCCCCCGGGGGAGAGGCACAGATACGCAGTATTTT
cdr3_aa: CASTPRGRGTDTQYF

d_call: TRBD1
v_call: TRBV2
cdr3_length: 15
j_call: TRBJ2-1
clone_size: NA
cdr3_nt: TGTGCCAGCGCAGGGGGGACAGGCCCCTTCGATGAGCAGTTCTTC
cdr3_aa: CASAGGTGPFDEQFF

d_call: TRBD1
v_call: TRBV29-1
cdr3_length: 14
j_call: TRBJ1-2
clone_size: NA
cdr3_nt: TGCAGCGCCCCTTCTGGACAGGGGAACTATGGCTACACCTTC
cdr3_aa: CSAPSGQGNYGYTF

d_call: NA
v_call: TRBV29-1
cdr3_length: 14
j_call: TRBJ2-2
clone_size: NA
cdr3_nt: TGCAGCGTTGATTCCAGGGGGGCCGCCGGGGAGCTGTTTTTT
cdr3_aa: CSVDSRGAAGELFF